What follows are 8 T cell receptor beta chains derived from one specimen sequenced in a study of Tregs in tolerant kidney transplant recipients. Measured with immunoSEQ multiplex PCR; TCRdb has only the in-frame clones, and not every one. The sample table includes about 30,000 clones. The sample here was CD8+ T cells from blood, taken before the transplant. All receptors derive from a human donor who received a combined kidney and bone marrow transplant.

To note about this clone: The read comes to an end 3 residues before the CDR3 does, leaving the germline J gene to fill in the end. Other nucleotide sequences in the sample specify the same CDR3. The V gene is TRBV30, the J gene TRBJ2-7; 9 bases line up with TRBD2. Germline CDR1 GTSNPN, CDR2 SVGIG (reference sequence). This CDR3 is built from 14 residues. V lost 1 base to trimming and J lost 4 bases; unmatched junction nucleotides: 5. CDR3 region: CAWSGTSAWYEQYF. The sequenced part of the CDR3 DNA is TGTGCCTGGAGTGGGACTAGCGCGTGGTACGAG.

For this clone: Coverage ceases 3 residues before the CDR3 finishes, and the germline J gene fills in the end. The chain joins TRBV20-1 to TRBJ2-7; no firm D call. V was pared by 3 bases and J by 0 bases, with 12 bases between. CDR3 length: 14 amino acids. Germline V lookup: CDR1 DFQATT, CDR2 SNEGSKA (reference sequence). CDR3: CSASSAEISYEQYF. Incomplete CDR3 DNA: TGCAGTGCTAGTAGTGCGGAAATCTCCTACGAG.

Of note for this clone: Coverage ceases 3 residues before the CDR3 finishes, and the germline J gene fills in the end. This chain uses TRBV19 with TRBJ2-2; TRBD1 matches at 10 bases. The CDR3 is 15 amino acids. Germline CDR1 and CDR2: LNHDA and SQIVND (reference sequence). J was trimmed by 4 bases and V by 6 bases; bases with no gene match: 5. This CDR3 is CASRTGTGATGELFF. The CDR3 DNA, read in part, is TGTGCCAGTAGGACCGGGACAGGGGCCACCGGGGAG.

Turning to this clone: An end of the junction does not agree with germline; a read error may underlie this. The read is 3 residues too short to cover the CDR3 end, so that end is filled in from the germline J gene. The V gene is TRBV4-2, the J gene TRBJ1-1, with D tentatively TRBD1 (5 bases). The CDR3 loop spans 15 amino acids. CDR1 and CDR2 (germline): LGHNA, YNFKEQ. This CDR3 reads CASSQEGLLNTEAFF. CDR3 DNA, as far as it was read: TGCGCCAGCAGCCAAGAGGGGCTTTTGAACACTGAA.

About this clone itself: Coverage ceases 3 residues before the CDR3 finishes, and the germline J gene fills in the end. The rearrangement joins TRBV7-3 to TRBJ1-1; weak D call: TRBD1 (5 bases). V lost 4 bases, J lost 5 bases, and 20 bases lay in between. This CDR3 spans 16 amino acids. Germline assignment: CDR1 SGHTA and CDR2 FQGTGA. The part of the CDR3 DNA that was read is TGTGCCAGCAGCTCTTCAAGGCAGGGTTTGGGGACTGAA. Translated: CASSSSRQGLGTE. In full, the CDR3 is CASSSSRQGLGTEAFF.

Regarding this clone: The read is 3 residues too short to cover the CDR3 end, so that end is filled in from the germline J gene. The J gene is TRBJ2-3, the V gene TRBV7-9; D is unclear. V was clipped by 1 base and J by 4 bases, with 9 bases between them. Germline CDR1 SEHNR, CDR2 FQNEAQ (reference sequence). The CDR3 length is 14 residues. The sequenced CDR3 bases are TGTGCCAGCAGCTTAGAGGGCACTTCAGATACG. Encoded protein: CASSLEGTSDT. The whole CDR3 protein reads CASSLEGTSDTQYF.

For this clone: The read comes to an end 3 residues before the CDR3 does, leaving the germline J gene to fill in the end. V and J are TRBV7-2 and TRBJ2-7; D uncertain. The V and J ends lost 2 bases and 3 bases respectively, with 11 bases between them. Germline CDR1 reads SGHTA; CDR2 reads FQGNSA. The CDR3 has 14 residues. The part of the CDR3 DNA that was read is TGTGCCAGCAGCTTACAGGCCGATTACTACGAG. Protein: CASSLQADYYE. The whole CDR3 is CASSLQADYYEQYF.

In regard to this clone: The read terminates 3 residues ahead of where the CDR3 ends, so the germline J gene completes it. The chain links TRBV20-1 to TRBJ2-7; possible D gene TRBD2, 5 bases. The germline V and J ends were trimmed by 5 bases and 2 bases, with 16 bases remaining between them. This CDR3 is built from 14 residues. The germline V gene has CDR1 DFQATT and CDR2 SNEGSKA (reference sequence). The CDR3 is CSAALPAAAYEQYF. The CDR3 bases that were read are TGCAGTGCTGCGCTACCAGCGGCGGCCTACGAG.